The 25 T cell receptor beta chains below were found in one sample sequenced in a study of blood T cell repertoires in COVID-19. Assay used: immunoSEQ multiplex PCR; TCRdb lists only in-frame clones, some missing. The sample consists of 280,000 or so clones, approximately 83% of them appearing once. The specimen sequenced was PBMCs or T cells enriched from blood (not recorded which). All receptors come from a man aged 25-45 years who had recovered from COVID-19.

The CDR3 DNA reads as TGCGCCAGCAGCTTCGGGGACAGGAAGCAGCCCCAGCATTTT. Its translation: CASSFGDRKQPQHF. The chain uses TRBV5-1 and TRBJ1-5, with 8 bases lining up with TRBD1. Germline-derived CDR1 and CDR2 are SGHRS and YFSETQ. Trimming at V came to 2 bases and at J to 7 bases, leaving 5 bases not matched to a gene. CDR3 length equals 14 residues. The whole variable domain, remainder taken from reference TRBV5-1 and TRBJ1-5, is KAGVTQTPRYLIKTRGQQVTLSCSPISGHRSVSWYQQTPGQGLQFLFEYFSETQRNKGNFPGRFSGRQFSNSRSEMNVSTLELGDSALYLCASSFGDRKQPQHFGDGTRLSIL.

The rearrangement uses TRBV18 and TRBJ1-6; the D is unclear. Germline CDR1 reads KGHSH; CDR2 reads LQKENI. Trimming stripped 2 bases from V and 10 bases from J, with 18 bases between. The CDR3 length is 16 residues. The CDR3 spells CASSPSDLASGSPLHF. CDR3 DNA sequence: TGTGCCAGCTCACCATCGGACCTAGCGTCGGGATCACCCCTCCACTTT.

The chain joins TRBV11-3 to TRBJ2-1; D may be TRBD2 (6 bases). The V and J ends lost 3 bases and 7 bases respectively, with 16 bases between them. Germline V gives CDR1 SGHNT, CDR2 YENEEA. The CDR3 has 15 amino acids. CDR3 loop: CASSFGGTLLNEQFF. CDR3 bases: TGTGCCAGCAGCTTCGGGGGTACTCTGTTGAATGAGCAGTTCTTC.

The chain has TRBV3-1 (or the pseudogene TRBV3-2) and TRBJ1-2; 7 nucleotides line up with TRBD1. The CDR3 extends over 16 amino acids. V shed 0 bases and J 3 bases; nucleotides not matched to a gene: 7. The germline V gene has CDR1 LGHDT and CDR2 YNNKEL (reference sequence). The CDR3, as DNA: TGTGCCAGCAGCCAAGATAGGGTAGGGGGCGACTATGGCTACACCTTC. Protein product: CASSQDRVGGDYGYTF.

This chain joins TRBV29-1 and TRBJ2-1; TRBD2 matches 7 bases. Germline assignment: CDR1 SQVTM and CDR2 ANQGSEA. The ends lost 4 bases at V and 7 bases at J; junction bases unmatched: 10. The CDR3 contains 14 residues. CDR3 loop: CSVALRTSQNEQFF. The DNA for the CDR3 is TGCAGCGTTGCCCTCAGGACTAGTCAAAATGAGCAGTTCTTC.

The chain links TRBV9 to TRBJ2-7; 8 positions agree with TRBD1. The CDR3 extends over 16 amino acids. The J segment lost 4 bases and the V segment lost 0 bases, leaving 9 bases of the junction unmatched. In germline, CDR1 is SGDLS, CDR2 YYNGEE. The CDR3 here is CASSVDAGGVFYEQYF. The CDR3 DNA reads TGTGCCAGCAGCGTAGACGCAGGGGGCGTCTTTTACGAGCAGTACTTC. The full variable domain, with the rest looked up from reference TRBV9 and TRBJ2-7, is DSGVTQTPKHLITATGQRVTLRCSPRSGDLSVYWYQQSLDQGLQFLIQYYNGEERAKGNILERFSAQQFPDLHSELNLSSLELGDSALYFCASSVDAGGVFYEQYFGPGTRLTVT.

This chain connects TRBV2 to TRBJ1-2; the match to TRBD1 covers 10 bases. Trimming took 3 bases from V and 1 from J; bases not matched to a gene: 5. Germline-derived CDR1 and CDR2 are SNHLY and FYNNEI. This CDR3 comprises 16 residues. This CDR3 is CASSDIGTGDNYGYTF. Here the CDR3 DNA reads TGTGCCAGCAGTGATATCGGGACAGGGGATAACTATGGCTACACCTTC.

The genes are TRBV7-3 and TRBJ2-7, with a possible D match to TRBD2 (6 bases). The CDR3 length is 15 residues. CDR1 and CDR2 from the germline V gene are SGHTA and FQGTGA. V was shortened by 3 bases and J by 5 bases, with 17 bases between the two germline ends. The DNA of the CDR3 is TGTGCCAGCAGCTTCACCCGACGGGAGATTGACGAGCAGTACTTC. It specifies CASSFTRREIDEQYF.

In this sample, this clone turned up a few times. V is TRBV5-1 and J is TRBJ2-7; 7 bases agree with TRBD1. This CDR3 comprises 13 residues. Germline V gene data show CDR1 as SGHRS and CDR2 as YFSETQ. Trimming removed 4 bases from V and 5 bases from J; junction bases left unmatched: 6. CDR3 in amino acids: CASSRRTGDEQYF. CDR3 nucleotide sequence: TGCGCCAGCAGCAGGAGAACAGGGGACGAGCAGTACTTC. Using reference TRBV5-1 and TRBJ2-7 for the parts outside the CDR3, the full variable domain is KAGVTQTPRYLIKTRGQQVTLSCSPISGHRSVSWYQQTPGQGLQFLFEYFSETQRNKGNFPGRFSGRQFSNSRSEMNVSTLELGDSALYLCASSRRTGDEQYFGPGTRLTVT.

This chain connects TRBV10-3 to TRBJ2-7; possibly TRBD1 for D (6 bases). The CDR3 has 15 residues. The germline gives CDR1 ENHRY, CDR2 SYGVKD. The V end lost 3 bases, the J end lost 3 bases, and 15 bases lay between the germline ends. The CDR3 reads CAISDPGQRNYEQYF. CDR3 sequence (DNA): TGTGCCATCAGTGATCCCGGACAGCGGAACTACGAGCAGTACTTC.

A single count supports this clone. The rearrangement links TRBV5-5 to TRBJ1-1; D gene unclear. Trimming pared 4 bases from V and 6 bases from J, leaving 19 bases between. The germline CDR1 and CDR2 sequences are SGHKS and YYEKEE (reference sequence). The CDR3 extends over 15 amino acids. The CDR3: CASSEREGFVSEAFF. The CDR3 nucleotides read TGTGCCAGCAGCGAACGGGAGGGTTTTGTCTCTGAAGCTTTCTTT.

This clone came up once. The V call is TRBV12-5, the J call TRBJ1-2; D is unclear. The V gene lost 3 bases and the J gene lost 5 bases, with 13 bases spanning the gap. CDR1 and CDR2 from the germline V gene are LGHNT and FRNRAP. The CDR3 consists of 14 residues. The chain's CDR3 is CASGFSSGPYGYTF. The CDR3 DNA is TGTGCTAGTGGTTTCTCGTCCGGTCCATATGGCTACACCTTC.

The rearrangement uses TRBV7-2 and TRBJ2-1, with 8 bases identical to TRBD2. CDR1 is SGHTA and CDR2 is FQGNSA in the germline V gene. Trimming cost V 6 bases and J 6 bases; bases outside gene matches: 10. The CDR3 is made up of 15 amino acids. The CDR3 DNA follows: TGTGCCAGCAGGGACGGGACCCGGGGGGGCAATGAGCAGTTCTTC. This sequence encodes CASRDGTRGGNEQFF.

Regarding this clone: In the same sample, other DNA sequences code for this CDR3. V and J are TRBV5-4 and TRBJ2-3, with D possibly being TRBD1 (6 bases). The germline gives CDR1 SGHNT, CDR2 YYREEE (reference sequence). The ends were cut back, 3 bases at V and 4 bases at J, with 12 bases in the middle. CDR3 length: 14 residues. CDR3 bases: TGTGCCAGCAGCTCTCGGACAGAGGCAGATACGCAGTATTTT. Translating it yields CASSSRTEADTQYF.

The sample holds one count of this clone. CDR3 DNA sequence: TGTGCCAGCAGCTTAGCGCAAGGGGGTTGGGCTGATGGTTCAGGCTACACCTTC. It specifies CASSLAQGGWADGSGYTF. The V call is TRBV7-2, the J call TRBJ1-2; D might be TRBD1 (6 bases). V was cut by 0 bases and J by 8 bases, with 25 bases left in between. The CDR3 extends over 18 amino acids. The V gene's germline CDR1 is SGHTA and CDR2 FQGNSA.

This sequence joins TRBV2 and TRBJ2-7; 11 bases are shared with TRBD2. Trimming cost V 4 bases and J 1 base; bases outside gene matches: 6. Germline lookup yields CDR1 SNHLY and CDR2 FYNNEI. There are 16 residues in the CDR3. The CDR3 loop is CASSASGTSGSYEQYF. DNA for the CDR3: TGTGCCAGCAGTGCATCCGGGACTAGCGGATCCTACGAGCAGTACTTC. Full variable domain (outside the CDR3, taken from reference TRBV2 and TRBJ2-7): EPEVTQTPSHQVTQMGQEVILRCVPISNHLYFYWYRQILGQKVEFLVSFYNNEISEKSEIFDDQFSVERPDGSNFTLKIRSTKLEDSAMYFCASSASGTSGSYEQYFGPGTRLTVT.

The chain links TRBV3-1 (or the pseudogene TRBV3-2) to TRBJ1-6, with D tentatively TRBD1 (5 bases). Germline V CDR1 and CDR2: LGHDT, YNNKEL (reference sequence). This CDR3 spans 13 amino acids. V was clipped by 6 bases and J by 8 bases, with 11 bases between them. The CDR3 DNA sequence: TGTGCCAGCAGTTGGACATATCATTCACCCCTCCACTTT. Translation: CASSWTYHSPLHF.

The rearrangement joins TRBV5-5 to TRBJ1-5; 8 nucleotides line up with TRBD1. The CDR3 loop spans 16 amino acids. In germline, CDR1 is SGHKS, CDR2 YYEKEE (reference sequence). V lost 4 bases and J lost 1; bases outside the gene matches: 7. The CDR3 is CASSNGQGGSNQPQHF. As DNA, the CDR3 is TGTGCCAGCAGCAACGGACAGGGTGGGAGCAATCAGCCCCAGCATTTT.

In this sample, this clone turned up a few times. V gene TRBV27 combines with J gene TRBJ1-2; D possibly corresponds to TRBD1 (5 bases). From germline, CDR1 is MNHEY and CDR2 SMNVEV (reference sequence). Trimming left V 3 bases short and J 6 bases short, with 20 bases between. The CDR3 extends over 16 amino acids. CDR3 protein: CASSFGQGRVYNGYTF. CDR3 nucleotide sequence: TGTGCCAGCAGTTTCGGTCAGGGTAGGGTGTACAATGGCTACACCTTC.

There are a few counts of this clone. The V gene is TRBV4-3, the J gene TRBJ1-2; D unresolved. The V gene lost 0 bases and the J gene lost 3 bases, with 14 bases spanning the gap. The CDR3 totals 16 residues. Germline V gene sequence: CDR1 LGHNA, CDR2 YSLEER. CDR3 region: CASSQDSADFYYGYTF. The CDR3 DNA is TGCGCCAGCAGCCAAGATAGTGCGGATTTCTACTATGGCTACACCTTC.

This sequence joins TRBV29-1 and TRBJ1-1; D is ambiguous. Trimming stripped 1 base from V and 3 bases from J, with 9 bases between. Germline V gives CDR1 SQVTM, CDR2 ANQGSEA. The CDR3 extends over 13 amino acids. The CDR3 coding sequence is TGCAGCGTTGAAGGACATACTGACACTGAAGCTTTCTTT. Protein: CSVEGHTDTEAFF.

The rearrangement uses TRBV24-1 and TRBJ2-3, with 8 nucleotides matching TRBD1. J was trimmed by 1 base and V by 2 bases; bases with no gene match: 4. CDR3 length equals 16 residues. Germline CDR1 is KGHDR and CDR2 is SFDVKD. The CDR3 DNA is TGTGCCACCAGTGATTCGGGACAGGAGGGCACAGATACGCAGTATTTT. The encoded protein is CATSDSGQEGTDTQYF.

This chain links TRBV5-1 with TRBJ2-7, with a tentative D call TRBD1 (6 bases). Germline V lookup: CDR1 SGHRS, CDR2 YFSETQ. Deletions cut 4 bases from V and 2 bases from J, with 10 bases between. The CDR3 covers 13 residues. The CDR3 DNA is TGCGCCAGCAGCCTCACAGGGCCCTACGAGCAGTACTTC. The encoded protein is CASSLTGPYEQYF.

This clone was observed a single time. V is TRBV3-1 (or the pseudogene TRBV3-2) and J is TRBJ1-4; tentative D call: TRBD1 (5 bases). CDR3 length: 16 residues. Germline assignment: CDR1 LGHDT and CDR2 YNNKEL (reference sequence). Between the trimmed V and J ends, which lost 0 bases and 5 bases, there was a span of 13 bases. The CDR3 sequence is CASSQDGGGSNEKLFF. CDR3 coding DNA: TGTGCCAGCAGCCAAGATGGGGGGGGATCAAATGAAAAACTGTTTTTT.

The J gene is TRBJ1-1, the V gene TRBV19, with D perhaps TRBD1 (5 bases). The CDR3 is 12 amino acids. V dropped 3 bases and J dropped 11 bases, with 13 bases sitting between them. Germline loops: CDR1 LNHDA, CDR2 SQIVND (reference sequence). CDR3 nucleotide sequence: TGTGCCAGTAGTATCTCTGCGGGGACGGCTTTCTTT. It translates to CASSISAGTAFF.